The rows below give T cell receptor beta chains drawn from one sample of a study of T cell changes during pregnancy in multiple sclerosis. This table comes from immunoSEQ multiplex PCR, and its TCRdb copy is limited to in-frame clones, with some not included. The sample has about 86,000 clones, 75% to 95% seen once. The material was peripheral blood, obtained in the first trimester of pregnancy. The receptors stem from a female donor in good health, enrolled as a control in a pregnancy study. CDR3s include the opening cysteine and the closing phenylalanine or tryptophan. D genes are given only for firm matches. Not every row has a clone size; where given, it reads once, few, many or a size class.

TRBV4-3	TRBJ2-1	TRBD2	.	TGCGCCAGCAGCCAAGGTGTTAGGGGCCGCAAGACTAGCGGGGCCGGTTACAATGAGCAGTTCTTC	CASSQGVRGRKTSGAGYNEQFF
TRBV5-1	TRBJ2-3	.	once	TGCGCCAGCAGGCCCGGGGAACGCACAGATACGCAGTATTTT	CASRPGERTDTQYF
TRBV7-8	TRBJ1-6	.	once	TGTGCCAGCAGCACTAGGGTATCAATCGATTCACCCCTCCACTTT	CASSTRVSIDSPLHF
TRBV28	TRBJ1-6	.	once	TGTGCCAGCGGGGGGTTCTCCTATAATTCACCCCTCCACTTT	CASGGFSYNSPLHF
TRBV7-6	TRBJ1-1	.	.	TGTGCCAGCAGCTTAATCGCTGAAGGGAGCAACACTGAAGCTTTCTTT	CASSLIAEGSNTEAFF
TRBV11-3	TRBJ2-2	.	.	TGTGCCAGCAGCTGGAGGGCGAACACCGGGGAGCTGTTTTTT	CASSWRANTGELFF
TRBV30	TRBJ2-1	TRBD2	.	TGTGCCTGGAGCCCTAGGGGCCGAGGTCAGCGGGGGGCGGGTGAGCAGTTCTTC	CAWSPRGRGQRGAGEQFF
TRBV5-1	TRBJ2-2	.	.	TGCGCCAGCAGCTCGGGTACGGGACTGAACACCGGGGAGCTGTTTTTT	CASSSGTGLNTGELFF
TRBV5-4	TRBJ2-7	.	.	TGTGCCAGCAGCCTTAAGACAAACAGAGCCTACGAGCAGTACTTC	CASSLKTNRAYEQYF
TRBV5-1	TRBJ2-6	TRBD2	.	TGCGCCAGCAAACCTAGCGGGGGCCTTTCTGGGGCCAACGTCCTGACTTTC	CASKPSGGLSGANVLTF
TRBV9	TRBJ2-7	TRBD1	.	TGTGCCAGCAGCCCACAACCGGGACAGTCCTACGAGCAGTACTTC	CASSPQPGQSYEQYF
TRBV18	TRBJ2-7	TRBD2	.	TGTGCCAGCTCACCCGGGGGGGGTTTCTACGAGCAGTACTTC	CASSPGGGFYEQYF
TRBV5-4	TRBJ1-6	.	.	TGTGCCAGCAGCTTGTCAGGGGTCTATAATTCACCCCTCCACTTT	CASSLSGVYNSPLHF
TRBV10-3	TRBJ1-2	.	.	TGTGCCATCAGTGAGTCGGAACAGGGCTATGGCTACACCTTC	CAISESEQGYGYTF
TRBV2	TRBJ2-7	.	.	TGTGCCAGCAGTGAAGGCGGAGCACCCTACGAGCAGTACTTC	CASSEGGAPYEQYF
TRBV5-1	TRBJ1-4	TRBD1	.	TGCGCCAGCAGCTTTTCAACAGGGGGCAGGAGTGAAAAACTGTTTTTT	CASSFSTGGRSEKLFF
TRBV6-6	TRBJ1-2	.	.	TGTGCCAGCAGCTCAACGCCGGGACAAGCCGTCTATGGCTACACCTTC	CASSSTPGQAVYGYTF
TRBV12-5	TRBJ2-5	TRBD2	.	TGTGCTAGTGGAAATCCGGGAGGGGAGACCCAGTACTTC	CASGNPGGETQYF
TRBV5-8	TRBJ2-3	TRBD1	.	TGTGCCAGCAGCTTACAGGGGATGATGGTTATAGATACGCAGTATTTT	CASSLQGMMVIDTQYF
TRBV4-3	TRBJ2-7	.	.	TGCGCCAGCAGCCAAGAGATACAGTACGAGCAGTACTTC	CASSQEIQYEQYF
TRBV18	TRBJ1-2	.	.	TGTGCCAGCTCACCAACGGGGGACTATGGCTACACCTTC	CASSPTGDYGYTF
TRBV6-5	TRBJ2-1	.	.	TGTGCCAGCGGCCGTGGGGGCCGGGGAGAGCAGTTCTTC	CASGRGGRGEQFF